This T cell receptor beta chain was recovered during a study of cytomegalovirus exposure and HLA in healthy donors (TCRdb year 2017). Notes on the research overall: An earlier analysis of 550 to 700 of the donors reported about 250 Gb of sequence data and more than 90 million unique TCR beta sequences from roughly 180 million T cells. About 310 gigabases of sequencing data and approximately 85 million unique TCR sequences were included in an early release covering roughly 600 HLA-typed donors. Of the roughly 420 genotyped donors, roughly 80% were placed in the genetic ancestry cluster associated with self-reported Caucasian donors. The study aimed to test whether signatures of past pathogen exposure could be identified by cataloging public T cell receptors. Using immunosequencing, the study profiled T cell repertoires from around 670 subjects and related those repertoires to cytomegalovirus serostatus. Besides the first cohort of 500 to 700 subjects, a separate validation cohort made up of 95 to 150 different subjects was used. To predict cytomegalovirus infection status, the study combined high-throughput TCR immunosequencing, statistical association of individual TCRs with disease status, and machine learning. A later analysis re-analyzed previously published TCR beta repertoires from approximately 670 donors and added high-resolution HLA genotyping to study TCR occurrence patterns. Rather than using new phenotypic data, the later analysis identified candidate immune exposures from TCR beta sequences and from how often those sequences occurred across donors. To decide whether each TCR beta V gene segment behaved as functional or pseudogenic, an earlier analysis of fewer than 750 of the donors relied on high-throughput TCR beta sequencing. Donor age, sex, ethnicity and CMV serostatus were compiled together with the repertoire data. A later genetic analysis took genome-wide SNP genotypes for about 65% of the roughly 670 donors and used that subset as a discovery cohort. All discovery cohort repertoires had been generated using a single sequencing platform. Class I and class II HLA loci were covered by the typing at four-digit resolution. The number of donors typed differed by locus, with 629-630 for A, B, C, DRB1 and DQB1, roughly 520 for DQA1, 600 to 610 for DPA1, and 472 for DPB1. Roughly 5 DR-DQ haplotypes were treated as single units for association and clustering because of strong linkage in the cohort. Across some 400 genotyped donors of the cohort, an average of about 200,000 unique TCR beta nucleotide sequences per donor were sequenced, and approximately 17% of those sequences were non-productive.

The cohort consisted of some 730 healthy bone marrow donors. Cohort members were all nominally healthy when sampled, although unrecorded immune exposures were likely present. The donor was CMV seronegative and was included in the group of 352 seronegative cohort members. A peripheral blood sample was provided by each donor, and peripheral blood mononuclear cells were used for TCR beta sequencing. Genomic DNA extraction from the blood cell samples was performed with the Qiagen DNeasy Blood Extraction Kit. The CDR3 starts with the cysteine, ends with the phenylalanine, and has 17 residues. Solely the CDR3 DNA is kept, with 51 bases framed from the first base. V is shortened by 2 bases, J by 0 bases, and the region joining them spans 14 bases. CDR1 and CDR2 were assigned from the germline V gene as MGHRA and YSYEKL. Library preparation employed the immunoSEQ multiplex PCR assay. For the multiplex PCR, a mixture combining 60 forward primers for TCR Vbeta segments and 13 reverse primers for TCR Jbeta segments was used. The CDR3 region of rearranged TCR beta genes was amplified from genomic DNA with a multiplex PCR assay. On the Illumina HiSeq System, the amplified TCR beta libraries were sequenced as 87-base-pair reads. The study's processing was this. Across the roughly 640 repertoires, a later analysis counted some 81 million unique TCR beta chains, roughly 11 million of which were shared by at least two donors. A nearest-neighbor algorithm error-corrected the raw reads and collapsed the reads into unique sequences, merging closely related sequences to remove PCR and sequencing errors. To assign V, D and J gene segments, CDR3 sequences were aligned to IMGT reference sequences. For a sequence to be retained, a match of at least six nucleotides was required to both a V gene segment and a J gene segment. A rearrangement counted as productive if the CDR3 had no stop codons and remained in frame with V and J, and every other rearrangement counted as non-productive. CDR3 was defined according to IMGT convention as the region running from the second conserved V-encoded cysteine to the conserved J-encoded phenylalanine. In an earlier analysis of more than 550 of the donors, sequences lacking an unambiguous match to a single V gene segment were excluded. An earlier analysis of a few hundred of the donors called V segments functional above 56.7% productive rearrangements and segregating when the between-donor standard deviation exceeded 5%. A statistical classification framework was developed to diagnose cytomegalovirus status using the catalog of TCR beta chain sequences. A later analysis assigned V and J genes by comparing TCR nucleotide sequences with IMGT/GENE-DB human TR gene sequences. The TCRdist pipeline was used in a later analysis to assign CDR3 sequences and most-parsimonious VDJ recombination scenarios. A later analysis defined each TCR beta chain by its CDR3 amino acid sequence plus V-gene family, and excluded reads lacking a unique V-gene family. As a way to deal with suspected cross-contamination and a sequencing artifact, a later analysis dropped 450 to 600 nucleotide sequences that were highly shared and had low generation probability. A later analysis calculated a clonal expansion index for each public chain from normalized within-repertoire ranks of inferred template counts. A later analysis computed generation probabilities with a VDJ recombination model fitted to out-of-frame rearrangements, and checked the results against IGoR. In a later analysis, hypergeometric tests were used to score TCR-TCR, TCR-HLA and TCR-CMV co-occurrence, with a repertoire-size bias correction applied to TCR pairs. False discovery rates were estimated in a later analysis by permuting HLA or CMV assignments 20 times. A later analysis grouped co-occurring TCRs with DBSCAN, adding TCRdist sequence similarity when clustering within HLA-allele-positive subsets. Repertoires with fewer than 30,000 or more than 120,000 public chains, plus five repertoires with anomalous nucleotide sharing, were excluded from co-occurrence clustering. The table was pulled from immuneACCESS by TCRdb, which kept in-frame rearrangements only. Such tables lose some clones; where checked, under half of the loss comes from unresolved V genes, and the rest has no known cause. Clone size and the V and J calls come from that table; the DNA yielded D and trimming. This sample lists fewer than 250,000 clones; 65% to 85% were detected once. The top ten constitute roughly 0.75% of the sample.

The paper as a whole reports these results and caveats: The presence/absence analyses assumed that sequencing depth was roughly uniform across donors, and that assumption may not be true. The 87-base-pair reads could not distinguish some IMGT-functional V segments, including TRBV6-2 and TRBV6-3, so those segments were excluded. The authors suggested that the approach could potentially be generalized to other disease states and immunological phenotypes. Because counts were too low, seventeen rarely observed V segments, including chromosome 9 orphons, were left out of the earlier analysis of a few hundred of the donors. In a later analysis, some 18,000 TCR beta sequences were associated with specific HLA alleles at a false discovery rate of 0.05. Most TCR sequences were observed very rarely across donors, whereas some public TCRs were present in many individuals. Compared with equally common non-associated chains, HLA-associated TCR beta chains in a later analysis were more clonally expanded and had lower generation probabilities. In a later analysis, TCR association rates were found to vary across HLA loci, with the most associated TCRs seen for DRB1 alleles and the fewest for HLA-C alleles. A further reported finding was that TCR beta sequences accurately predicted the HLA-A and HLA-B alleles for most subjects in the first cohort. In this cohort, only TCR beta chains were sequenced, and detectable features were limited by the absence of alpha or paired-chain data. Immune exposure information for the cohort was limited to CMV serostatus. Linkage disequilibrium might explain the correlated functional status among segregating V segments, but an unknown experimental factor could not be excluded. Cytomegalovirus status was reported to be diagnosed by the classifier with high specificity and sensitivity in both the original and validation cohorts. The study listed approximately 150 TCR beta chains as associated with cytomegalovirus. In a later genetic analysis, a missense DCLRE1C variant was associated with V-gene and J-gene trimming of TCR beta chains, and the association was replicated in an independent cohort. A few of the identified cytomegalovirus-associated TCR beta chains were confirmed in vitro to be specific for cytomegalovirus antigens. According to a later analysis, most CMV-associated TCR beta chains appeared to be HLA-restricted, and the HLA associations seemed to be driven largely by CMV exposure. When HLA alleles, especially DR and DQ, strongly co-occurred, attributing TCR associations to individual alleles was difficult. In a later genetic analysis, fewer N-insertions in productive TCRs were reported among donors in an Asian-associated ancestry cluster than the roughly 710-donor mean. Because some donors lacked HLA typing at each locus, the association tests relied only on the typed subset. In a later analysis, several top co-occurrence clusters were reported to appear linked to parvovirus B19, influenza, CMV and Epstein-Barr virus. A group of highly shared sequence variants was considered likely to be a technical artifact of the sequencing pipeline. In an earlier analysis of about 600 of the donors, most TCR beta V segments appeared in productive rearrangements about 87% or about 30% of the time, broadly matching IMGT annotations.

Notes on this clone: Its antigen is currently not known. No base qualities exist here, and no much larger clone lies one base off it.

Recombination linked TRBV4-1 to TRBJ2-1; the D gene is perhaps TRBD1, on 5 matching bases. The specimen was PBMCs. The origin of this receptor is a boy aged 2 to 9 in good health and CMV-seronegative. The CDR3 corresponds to CASSQSQGLRSYNEQFF. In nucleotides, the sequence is TGCGCCAGCAGCCAATCCCAGGGCCTCCGCTCCTACAATGAGCAGTTCTTC.